This is a list of T cell receptor beta chains from one sample in a study of OX40 agonist ivuxolimab in advanced cancers. Sequencing used immunoSEQ multiplex PCR; TCRdb keeps in-frame clones, though not all of them. The table lists about 95,000 clones, about 88% of them singletons. This material consisted of CD4+ or CD8+ T cells sorted from blood, taken in a trial of the OX40 agonist ivuxolimab. The receptors originated from an adult with an advanced solid tumor such as melanoma, head and neck, liver or kidney cancer. Each CDR3 is given with its conserved first and last residue. A D gene is named only where the DNA matches it firmly. The listing skips clone size in some rows; elsewhere it reads once, few, many or a size class.

NA	TRBV25-1	NA	TRBJ1-2	CASSDWGGPNYGYTF	TGTGCCAGCAGCGACTGGGGGGGGCCTAACTATGGCTACACCTTC
NA	TRBV9	TRBD1	TRBJ2-3	CASSVVPGQGTDTQYF	TGTGCCAGCAGCGTAGTACCCGGACAGGGGACAGATACGCAGTATTTT
NA	TRBV19	NA	TRBJ1-1	CASSTQGAEAFF	TGTGCCAGTAGTACACAGGGCGCTGAAGCTTTCTTT
NA	TRBV9	NA	TRBJ2-3	CASSATGLSSTDTQYF	TGTGCCAGCAGCGCGACAGGACTATCGAGCACAGATACGCAGTATTTT
NA	TRBV28	NA	TRBJ1-1	CASSFPPQEAFF	TGTGCCAGCAGTTTCCCCCCCCAAGAAGCTTTCTTT
NA	TRBV10-3	NA	TRBJ1-5	CAISDPPGQQPQHF	TGTGCCATCAGTGACCCTCCCGGACAGCAGCCCCAGCATTTT
NA	TRBV14	TRBD1	TRBJ2-3	CASRQTGTDTQYF	TGTGCCAGCAGGCAGACAGGGACAGATACGCAGTATTTT
NA	TRBV4-3	NA	TRBJ2-3	CASSQEQTAGTAVTDTQYF	TGCGCCAGCAGCCAAGAACAAACAGCGGGTACCGCGGTAACAGATACGCAGTATTTT
NA	TRBV7-2	NA	TRBJ2-1	CASSQTLNFEQFF	TGTGCCAGCAGCCAAACCCTGAATTTTGAGCAGTTCTTC
NA	TRBV19	TRBD2	TRBJ2-3	CASSPRGSGGADTQYF	TGTGCCAGTAGCCCCAGGGGTAGCGGGGGTGCAGATACGCAGTATTTT
NA	TRBV19	TRBD2	TRBJ2-1	CASSDREANEQFF	TGTGCCAGTAGTGATCGGGAGGCTAATGAGCAGTTCTTC
NA	TRBV4-3	TRBD2	TRBJ2-1	CASSQGASGVGEQFF	TGCGCCAGCAGCCAAGGTGCTAGCGGGGTAGGTGAGCAGTTCTTC
NA	TRBV19	NA	TRBJ1-2	CASSPRGARTDYGYTF	TGTGCCAGTAGTCCCCGGGGGGCCCGGACCGACTATGGCTACACCTTC
NA	TRBV12-5	TRBD1	TRBJ1-4	CASGLTPRTGGSEKLFF	TGTGCTAGTGGTTTGACCCCCAGGACAGGCGGGAGTGAAAAACTGTTTTTT
NA	TRBV15	TRBD2	TRBJ2-1	CATSPYGLAGYNEQFF	TGTGCCACCAGCCCGTATGGACTAGCGGGATACAATGAGCAGTTCTTC
NA	TRBV6-5	NA	TRBJ1-5	CASSLSGAAHQPQHF	TGTGCCAGCAGTTTATCCGGGGCAGCCCATCAGCCCCAGCATTTT
once	TRBV29-1	TRBD2	TRBJ2-3	CSISELAATDTQYF	TGCAGCATATCAGAACTAGCGGCCACAGATACGCAGTATTTT
NA	TRBV14	TRBD1	TRBJ2-7	CASSQIGTGVHEQYF	TGTGCCAGCAGCCAAATCGGGACAGGGGTCCACGAGCAGTACTTC
NA	TRBV5-8	TRBD2	TRBJ2-3	CASSSGLAGRVDTQYF	TGTGCCAGCAGCTCGGGACTAGCGGGAAGGGTCGATACGCAGTATTTT
few	TRBV29-1	NA	TRBJ1-5	CSVVTELSNQPQHF	TGCAGCGTTGTGACAGAGCTTAGCAATCAGCCCCAGCATTTT
NA	TRBV29-1	NA	TRBJ2-3	CSVRAGTDTQYF	TGCAGCGTTCGAGCGGGTACAGATACGCAGTATTTT
NA	TRBV6-5	NA	TRBJ1-6	CASSYFESGDSPLHF	TGTGCCAGCAGTTACTTCGAATCGGGAGATTCACCCCTCCACTTT
once	TRBV6-5	TRBD1	TRBJ1-1	CASKRGQGDSEAFF	TGTGCCAGCAAAAGGGGACAGGGCGACTCTGAAGCTTTCTTT
NA	TRBV28	TRBD2	TRBJ2-6	CASRLAGAFSGANVLTF	TGTGCCAGCAGACTAGCGGGAGCTTTCTCTGGGGCCAACGTCCTGACTTTC
NA	TRBV15	NA	TRBJ1-6	CATSRDSGTHIF	TGTGCCACCAGCAGAGACTCGGGCACCCATATCTTC
NA	TRBV18	NA	TRBJ1-3	CASSPNPSGTGNTIYF	TGTGCCAGCTCACCAAACCCCTCCGGGACAGGAAACACCATATATTTT
NA	TRBV4-3	TRBD1	TRBJ1-1	CASSQDHRGSEMNTEAFF	TGCGCCAGCAGCCAAGACCACAGGGGGAGCGAGATGAACACTGAAGCTTTCTTT
once	TRBV19	NA	TRBJ2-7	CATSLTTAQYEQYF	TGTGCCACCTCACTGACAACAGCGCAATACGAGCAGTACTTC
few	TRBV4-2	TRBD1	TRBJ2-7	CASSQGAGQGKSYEQYF	TGTGCCAGCAGCCAAGGAGCGGGACAGGGGAAATCCTACGAGCAGTACTTC
NA	TRBV27	TRBD2	TRBJ2-7	CASRGLAGVAFYEQYF	TGTGCCAGCAGGGGACTAGCGGGAGTCGCTTTCTACGAGCAGTACTTC
NA	TRBV4-1	NA	TRBJ2-4	CASSGGGGSAKNIQYF	TGCGCCAGCAGCGGGGGAGGGGGCTCCGCCAAAAACATTCAGTACTTC
NA	TRBV2	NA	TRBJ2-2	CASTNRHTGELFF	TGTGCCAGCACCAACAGACACACCGGGGAGCTGTTTTTT
NA	TRBV5-4	NA	TRBJ2-2	CASSLEQTTGELFF	TGTGCCAGCAGCTTGGAACAGACCACCGGGGAGCTGTTTTTT
once	TRBV10-3	TRBD1	TRBJ1-2	CAISDSGQGETSGYTF	TGTGCCATCAGTGATTCTGGACAGGGGGAGACGAGTGGCTACACCTTC
NA	TRBV7-9	TRBD2	TRBJ2-7	CASSLGLAGEQYF	TGTGCCAGCAGCTTAGGACTAGCGGGGGAGCAGTACTTC
NA	TRBV7-9	NA	TRBJ2-3	CASSFAGPTDTQYF	TGTGCCAGCAGCTTTGCGGGCCCCACAGATACGCAGTATTTT
NA	TRBV7-9	NA	TRBJ2-3	CASSYTSIRDSADTQYF	TGTGCCAGCAGCTACACCAGCATAAGGGATAGCGCAGATACGCAGTATTTT
NA	TRBV7-9	TRBD1	TRBJ1-5	CASSLGILRDRVKDQPQHF	TGTGCCAGCAGCTTAGGGATTCTCCGGGACAGGGTGAAGGATCAGCCCCAGCATTTT
NA	TRBV4-3	NA	TRBJ2-6	CASSGYSGANVLTF	TGCGCCAGCAGCGGATACTCTGGGGCCAACGTCCTGACTTTC
NA	TRBV28	TRBD2	TRBJ2-3	CASSSLAGAALVADTQYF	TGTGCCAGCAGTTCTCTAGCGGGAGCTGCGTTGGTGGCGGATACGCAGTATTTT
many	TRBV30	TRBD1	TRBJ1-1	CAWSASDRDRTEAFF	TGTGCCTGGAGTGCCTCAGACAGGGATCGCACTGAAGCTTTCTTT
NA	TRBV5-1	TRBD1	TRBJ1-4	CASSLRQGADSEKLFF	TGCGCCAGCAGCTTGCGACAGGGGGCGGATAGTGAAAAACTGTTTTTT
few	TRBV6-5	NA	TRBJ2-7	CASSLPGPSYEQYF	TGTGCCAGCAGTTTGCCCGGACCCTCCTACGAGCAGTACTTC
NA	TRBV10-2	NA	TRBJ1-5	CASSESSGRTTQHF	TGCGCCAGCAGTGAGTCGTCTGGGAGAACAACCCAGCATTTT
NA	TRBV6-5	NA	TRBJ2-1	CASSLDSYNEQFF	TGTGCCAGCAGCCTCGATTCCTACAATGAGCAGTTCTTC
few	TRBV5-6	NA	TRBJ1-6	CASRSVQEVNSPLHF	TGTGCCAGCAGATCCGTCCAAGAAGTTAATTCACCCCTCCACTTT
NA	TRBV7-2	NA	TRBJ2-5	CASSLAGTAEETQYF	TGTGCCAGCAGCTTAGCGGGGACGGCAGAAGAGACCCAGTACTTC
NA	TRBV27	NA	TRBJ2-2	CASSLLTGGELFF	TGTGCCAGCAGTTTATTAACAGGCGGGGAGCTGTTTTTT
NA	TRBV30	NA	TRBJ1-4	CACVVDRGEKLFF	TGTGCCTGTGTCGTGGACAGAGGAGAAAAACTGTTTTTT
NA	TRBV5-1	NA	TRBJ1-6	CASSLEGRVNSPLHF	TGCGCCAGCAGCTTGGAAGGCAGGGTGAATTCACCCCTCCACTTT
once	TRBV5-1	TRBD1	TRBJ1-2	CASSGGQAGYGYTF	TGCGCCAGCAGCGGCGGACAGGCGGGCTATGGCTACACCTTC
NA	TRBV7-7	NA	TRBJ1-4	CASSFGRGSNEKLFF	TGTGCTAGCAGCTTCGGACGAGGAAGTAATGAAAAACTGTTTTTT
NA	TRBV2	NA	TRBJ1-1	CASSEVKENTEAFF	TGTGCCAGCAGTGAAGTAAAAGAGAACACTGAAGCTTTCTTT
NA	TRBV21-1	NA	TRBJ1-1	CASRTTYMNTEAFF	TGTGCCAGCAGGACGACATACATGAACACTGAAGCTTTCTTT
NA	TRBV28	TRBD1	TRBJ1-3	CASSSSGTGDGNTIYF	TGTGCCAGCAGTTCGAGCGGGACAGGGGACGGAAACACCATATATTTT
NA	TRBV4-3	NA	TRBJ1-4	CASSQDYGSYNEKLFF	TGCGCCAGCAGCCAAGATTACGGGTCCTATAATGAAAAACTGTTTTTT
NA	TRBV5-1	TRBD1	TRBJ1-1	CASSRTGAGVDTEAFF	TGCGCCAGCAGCCGGACAGGGGCAGGGGTTGACACTGAAGCTTTCTTT